This T cell receptor (beta chain) came from a study of patients and donors after allogeneic stem cell transplantation. TCRdb redid the calling of the RT-PCR reads with MiXCR, one entry per CDR3 protein. The data hold approximately 17,000 distinct CDR3 sequences, with under 35% observed a single time. The sequence derives from a human donor who was either an allogeneic HSCT recipient or a stem cell or donor lymphocyte infusion donor (not recorded which). It is not recorded whose cells these are; they may come from a transplant donor. Material: blood, either unsorted or a sorted T cell fraction (not recorded which).

The CDR3 DNA is TGTGCCAGCAGCTTAGTAACAGGGGCCAACTATGGCTACACCTTC. It specifies CASSLVTGANYGYTF. V usage is TRBV7-2 and J usage is TRBJ1-2; 7 nucleotides agree with TRBD1. Trimming removed 1 base from V and 2 bases from J; junction bases left unmatched: 4. This CDR3 is built from 15 residues. The germline V gene has CDR1 SGHTA and CDR2 FQGNSA.